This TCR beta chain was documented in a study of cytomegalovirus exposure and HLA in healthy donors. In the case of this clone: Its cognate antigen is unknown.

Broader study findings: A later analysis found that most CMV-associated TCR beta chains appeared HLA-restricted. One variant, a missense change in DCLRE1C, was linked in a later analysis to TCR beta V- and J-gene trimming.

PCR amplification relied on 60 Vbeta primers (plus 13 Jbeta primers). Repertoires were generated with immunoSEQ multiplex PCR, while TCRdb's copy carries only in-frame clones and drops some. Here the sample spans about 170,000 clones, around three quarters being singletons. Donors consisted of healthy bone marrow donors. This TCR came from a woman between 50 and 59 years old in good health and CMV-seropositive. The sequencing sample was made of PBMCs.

Written as DNA, the CDR3 is TGTGCCAGCACTTCTTCTGCAGGGGGAAGCTACGAGCAGTACTTC. Its translation: CASTSSAGGSYEQYF. The chain combines TRBV28 with TRBJ2-7; 7 bases line up with TRBD1. Germline lookup yields CDR1 MDHEN and CDR2 SYDVKM. CDR3 size: 15 residues. After removal of 7 bases from V and 3 bases from J, the junction contained 12 bases not matched to a gene.